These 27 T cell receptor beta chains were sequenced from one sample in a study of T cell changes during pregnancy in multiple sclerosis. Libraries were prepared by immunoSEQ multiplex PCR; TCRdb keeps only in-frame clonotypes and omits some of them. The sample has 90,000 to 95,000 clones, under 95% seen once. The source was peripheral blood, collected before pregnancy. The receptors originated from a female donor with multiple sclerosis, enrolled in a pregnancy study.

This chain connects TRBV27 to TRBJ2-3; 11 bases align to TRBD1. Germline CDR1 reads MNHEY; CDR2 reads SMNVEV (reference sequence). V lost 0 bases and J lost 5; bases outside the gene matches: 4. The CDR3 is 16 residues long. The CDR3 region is CASSLSGQGAIDTQYF. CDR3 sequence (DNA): TGTGCCAGCAGTTTATCAGGACAGGGGGCAATAGATACGCAGTATTTT.

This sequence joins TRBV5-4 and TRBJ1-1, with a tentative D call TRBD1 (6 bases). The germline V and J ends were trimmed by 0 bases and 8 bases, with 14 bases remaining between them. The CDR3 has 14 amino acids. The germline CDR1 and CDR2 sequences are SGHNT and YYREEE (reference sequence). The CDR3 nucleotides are TGTGCCAGCAGCTTGGATGTCGGACAGACGGAAGCTTTCTTT. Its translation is CASSLDVGQTEAFF.

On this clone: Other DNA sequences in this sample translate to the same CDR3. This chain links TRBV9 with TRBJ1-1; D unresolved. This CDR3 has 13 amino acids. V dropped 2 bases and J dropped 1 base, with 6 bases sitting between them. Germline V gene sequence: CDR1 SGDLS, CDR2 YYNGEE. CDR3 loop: CASSVGRNTEAFF. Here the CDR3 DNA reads TGTGCCAGCAGCGTCGGGAGGAACACTGAAGCTTTCTTT.

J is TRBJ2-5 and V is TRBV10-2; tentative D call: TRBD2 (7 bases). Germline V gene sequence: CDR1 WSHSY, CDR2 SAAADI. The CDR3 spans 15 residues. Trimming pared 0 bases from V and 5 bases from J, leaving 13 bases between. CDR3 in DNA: TGCGCCAGCAGTGAGTCCGCGGGGGCGGGGGAGACCCAGTACTTC. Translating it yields CASSESAGAGETQYF.

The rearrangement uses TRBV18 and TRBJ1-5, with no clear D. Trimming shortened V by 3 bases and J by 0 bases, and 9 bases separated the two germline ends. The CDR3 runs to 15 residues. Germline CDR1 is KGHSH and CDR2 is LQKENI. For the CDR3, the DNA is TGTGCCAGCTCACCTGAACACATTAGCAATCAGCCCCAGCATTTT. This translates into CASSPEHISNQPQHF. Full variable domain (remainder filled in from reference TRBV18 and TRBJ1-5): NAGVMQNPRHLVRRRGQEARLRCSPMKGHSHVYWYRQLPEEGLKFMVYLQKENIIDESGMPKERFSAEFPKEGPSILRIQQVVRGDSAAYFCASSPEHISNQPQHFGDGTRLSIL.

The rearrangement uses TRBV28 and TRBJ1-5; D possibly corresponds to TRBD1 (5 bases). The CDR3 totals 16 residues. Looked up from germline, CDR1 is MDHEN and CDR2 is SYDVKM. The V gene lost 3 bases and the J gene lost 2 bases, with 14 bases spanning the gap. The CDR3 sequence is CASSLVQGLGNQPQHF. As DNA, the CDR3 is TGTGCCAGCAGTTTGGTTCAGGGTCTAGGCAATCAGCCCCAGCATTTT.

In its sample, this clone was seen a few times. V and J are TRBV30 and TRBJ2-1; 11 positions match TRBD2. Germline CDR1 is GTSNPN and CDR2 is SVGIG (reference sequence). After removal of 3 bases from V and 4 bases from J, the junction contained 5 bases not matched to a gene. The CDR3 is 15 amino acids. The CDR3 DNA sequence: TGTGCCTGGAGCCTCGGACTAGCGGGTTACAATGAGCAGTTCTTC. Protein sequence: CAWSLGLAGYNEQFF. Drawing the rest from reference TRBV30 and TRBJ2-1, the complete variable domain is SQTIHQWPATLVQPVGSPLSLECTVEGTSNPNLYWYRQAAGRGLQLLFYSVGIGQISSEVPQNLSASRPQDRQFILSSKKLLLSDSGFYLCAWSLGLAGYNEQFFGPGTRLTVL.

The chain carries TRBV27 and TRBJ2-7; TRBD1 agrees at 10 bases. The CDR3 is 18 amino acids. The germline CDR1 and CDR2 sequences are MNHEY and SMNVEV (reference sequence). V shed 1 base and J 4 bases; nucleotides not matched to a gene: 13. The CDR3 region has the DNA TGTGCCAGCAGTTTATTCCCCTCGACAGGGGGCTATTCGTACGAGCAGTACTTC. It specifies CASSLFPSTGGYSYEQYF.

CDR3 region: CASSSGQLNSGANVLTF. The CDR3 DNA reads TGTGCCAGCAGTTCGGGACAGCTAAACTCTGGGGCCAACGTCCTGACTTTC. The chain joins TRBV28 to TRBJ2-6; 7 positions match TRBD1. V was clipped by 4 bases and J by 0 bases; unmatched bases: 6. The CDR3 has 17 residues. Per the germline V gene, CDR1 is MDHEN and CDR2 is SYDVKM.

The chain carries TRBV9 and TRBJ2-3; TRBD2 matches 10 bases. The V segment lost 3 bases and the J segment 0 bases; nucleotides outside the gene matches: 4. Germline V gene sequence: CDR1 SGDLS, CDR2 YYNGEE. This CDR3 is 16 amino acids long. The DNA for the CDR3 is TGTGCCAGCAGCGCCCGGACTAGCGGAAGCACAGATACGCAGTATTTT. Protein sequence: CASSARTSGSTDTQYF.

The CDR3 sequence is CAWSVLSGFGTDTQYF. The CDR3 DNA is TGTGCCTGGAGTGTACTGTCAGGATTTGGCACAGATACGCAGTATTTT. This chain links TRBV30 with TRBJ2-3; D remains unclear. This CDR3 is 16 amino acids long. The V gene's germline CDR1 is GTSNPN and CDR2 SVGIG (reference sequence). V lost 0 bases to trimming and J lost 1 base, with 14 bases between them.

This CDR3 is CASSVEGQGRDTQYF. CDR3 DNA sequence: TGTGCCAGCAGCGTAGAAGGACAGGGGAGGGATACGCAGTATTTT. V is TRBV9 and J is TRBJ2-3; 9 bases line up with TRBD1. The J segment lost 6 bases and the V segment lost 0 bases, leaving 5 bases of the junction unmatched. CDR3 length: 15 amino acids. CDR1 SGDLS and CDR2 YYNGEE come from the germline V gene. Together with reference TRBV9 and TRBJ2-3, the CDR3 gives the full variable domain: DSGVTQTPKHLITATGQRVTLRCSPRSGDLSVYWYQQSLDQGLQFLIQYYNGEERAKGNILERFSAQQFPDLHSELNLSSLELGDSALYFCASSVEGQGRDTQYFGPGTRLTVL.

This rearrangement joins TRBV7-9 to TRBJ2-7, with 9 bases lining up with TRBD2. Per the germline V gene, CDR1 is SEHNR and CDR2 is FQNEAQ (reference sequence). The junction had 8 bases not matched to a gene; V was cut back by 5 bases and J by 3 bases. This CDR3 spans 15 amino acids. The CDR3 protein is CASSELAGVIYEQYF. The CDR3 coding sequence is TGTGCCAGCAGCGAATTAGCGGGAGTGATCTACGAGCAGTACTTC.

The CDR3 sequence: CASSWQGSSTEAFF. The CDR3 nucleotides read TGCGCCAGCAGCTGGCAGGGGTCGTCCACTGAAGCTTTCTTT. The V call is TRBV5-1, the J call TRBJ1-1, with D possibly TRBD1 on 6 matching bases. Trimming removed 3 bases at V and 4 bases at J, with 13 bases between. This CDR3 spans 14 amino acids. The V gene's germline CDR1 is SGHRS and CDR2 YFSETQ.

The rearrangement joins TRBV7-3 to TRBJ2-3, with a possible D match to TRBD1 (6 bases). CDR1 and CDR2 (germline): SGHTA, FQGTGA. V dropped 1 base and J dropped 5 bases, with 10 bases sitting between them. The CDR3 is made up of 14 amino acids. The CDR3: CASSLMGAGDTQYF. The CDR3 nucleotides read TGTGCCAGCAGCTTAATGGGGGCCGGAGATACGCAGTATTTT.

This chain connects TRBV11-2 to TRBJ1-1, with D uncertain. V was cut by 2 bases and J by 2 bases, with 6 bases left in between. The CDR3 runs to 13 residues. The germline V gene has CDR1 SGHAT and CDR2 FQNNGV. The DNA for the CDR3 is TGTGCCAGCAGCTTAAGACAAAACACTGAAGCTTTCTTT. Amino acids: CASSLRQNTEAFF. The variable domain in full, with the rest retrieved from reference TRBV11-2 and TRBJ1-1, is EAGVAQSPRYKIIEKRQSVAFWCNPISGHATLYWYQQILGQGPKLLIQFQNNGVVDDSQLPKDRFSAERLKGVDSTLKIQPAKLEDSAVYLCASSLRQNTEAFFGQGTRLTVV.

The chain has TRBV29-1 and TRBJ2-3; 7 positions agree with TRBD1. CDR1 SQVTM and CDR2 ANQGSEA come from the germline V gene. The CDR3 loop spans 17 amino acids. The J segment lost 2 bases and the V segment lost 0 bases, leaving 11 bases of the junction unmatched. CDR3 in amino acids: CSVEDGMTGRYTDTQYF. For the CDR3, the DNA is TGCAGCGTTGAAGATGGAATGACAGGGCGATACACAGATACGCAGTATTTT.

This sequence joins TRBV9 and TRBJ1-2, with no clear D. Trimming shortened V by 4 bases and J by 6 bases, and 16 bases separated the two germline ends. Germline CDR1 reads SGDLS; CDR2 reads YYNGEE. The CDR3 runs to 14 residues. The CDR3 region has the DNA TGTGCCAGCAGCTTAAAAGCGGCTAGGGATGGCTACACCTTC. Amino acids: CASSLKAARDGYTF.

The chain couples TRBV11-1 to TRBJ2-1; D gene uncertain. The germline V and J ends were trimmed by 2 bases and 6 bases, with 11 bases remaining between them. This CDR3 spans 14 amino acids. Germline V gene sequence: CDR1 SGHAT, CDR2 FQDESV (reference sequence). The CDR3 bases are TGTGCCAGCAGCTTAAACCTGGGCCTCAATGAGCAGTTCTTC. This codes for CASSLNLGLNEQFF.

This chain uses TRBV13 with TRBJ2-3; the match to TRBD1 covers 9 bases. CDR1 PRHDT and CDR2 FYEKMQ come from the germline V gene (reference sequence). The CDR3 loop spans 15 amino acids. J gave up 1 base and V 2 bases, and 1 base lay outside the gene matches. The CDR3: CASSLRDRGTDTQYF. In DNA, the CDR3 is TGTGCCAGCAGCTTACGGGACAGGGGCACAGATACGCAGTATTTT.

The CDR3 reads CASSVEEGISYNEQFF. DNA of the CDR3: TGTGCCAGCAGCGTAGAAGAGGGAATCTCCTACAATGAGCAGTTCTTC. This sequence joins TRBV9 and TRBJ2-1; tentatively, D is TRBD2 (5 bases). The CDR3 is 16 residues long. V shed 0 bases and J shed 0 bases, with 10 bases lying between them. The germline V gene encodes CDR1 SGDLS and CDR2 YYNGEE. The whole variable domain, remainder taken from reference TRBV9 and TRBJ2-1, is DSGVTQTPKHLITATGQRVTLRCSPRSGDLSVYWYQQSLDQGLQFLIQYYNGEERAKGNILERFSAQQFPDLHSELNLSSLELGDSALYFCASSVEEGISYNEQFFGPGTRLTVL.

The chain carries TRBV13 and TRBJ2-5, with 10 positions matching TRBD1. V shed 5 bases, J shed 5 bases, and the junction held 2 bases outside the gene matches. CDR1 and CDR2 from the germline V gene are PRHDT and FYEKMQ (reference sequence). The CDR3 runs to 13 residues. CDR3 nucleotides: TGTGCCAGCAGCCGGGGACAGGGGGAGACCCAGTACTTC. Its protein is CASSRGQGETQYF.

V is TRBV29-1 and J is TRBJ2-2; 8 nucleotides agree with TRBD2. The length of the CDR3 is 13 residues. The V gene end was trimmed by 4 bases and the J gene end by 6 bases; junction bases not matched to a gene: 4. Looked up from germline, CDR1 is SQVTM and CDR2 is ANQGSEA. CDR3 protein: CSVGGLASGELFF. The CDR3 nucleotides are TGCAGCGTTGGTGGACTAGCTTCCGGGGAGCTGTTTTTT.

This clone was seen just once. The CDR3 spells CASSLQGPETQYF. The CDR3 DNA follows: TGTGCCAGCAGCTTACAGGGGCCAGAGACCCAGTACTTC. V gene TRBV7-6 combines with J gene TRBJ2-5; D is possibly TRBD1 (6 bases). The CDR3 length is 13 residues. Germline lookup yields CDR1 SGHVS and CDR2 FNYEAQ. V was trimmed by 2 bases and J by 4 bases, leaving 8 bases between them. Supplemented by reference TRBV7-6 and TRBJ2-5, the full variable domain reads GAGVSQSPRYKVTKRGQDVALRCDPISGHVSLYWYRQALGQGPEFLTYFNYEAQQDKSGLPNDRFSAERPEGSISTLTIQRTEQRDSAMYRCASSLQGPETQYFGPGTRLLVL.

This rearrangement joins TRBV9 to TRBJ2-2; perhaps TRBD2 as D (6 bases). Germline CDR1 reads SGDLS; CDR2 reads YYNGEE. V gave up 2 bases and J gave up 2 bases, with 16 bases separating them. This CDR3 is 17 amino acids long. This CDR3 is CASSVPRLAVNTGELFF. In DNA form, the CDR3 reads TGTGCCAGCAGCGTGCCTCGGTTAGCGGTAAACACCGGGGAGCTGTTTTTT.

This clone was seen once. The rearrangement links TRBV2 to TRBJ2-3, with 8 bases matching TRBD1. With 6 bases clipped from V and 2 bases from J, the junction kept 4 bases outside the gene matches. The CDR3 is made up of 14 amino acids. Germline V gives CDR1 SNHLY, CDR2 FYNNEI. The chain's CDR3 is CASRPGQATDTQYF. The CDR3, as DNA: TGTGCCAGCAGGCCGGGACAGGCCACAGATACGCAGTATTTT.

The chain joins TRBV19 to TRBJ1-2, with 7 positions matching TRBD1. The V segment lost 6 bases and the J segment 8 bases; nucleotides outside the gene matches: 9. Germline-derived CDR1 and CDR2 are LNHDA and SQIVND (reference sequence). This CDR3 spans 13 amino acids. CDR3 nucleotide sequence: TGTGCCAGTAGCCCAACAGGGGCCGGGGGCTACACCTTC. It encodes CASSPTGAGGYTF.